This T cell receptor beta chain was observed in a study of identifying expanded T cells in peripheral blood. During the collection period, no donor immune events like infections were recorded. Study-wide points: Variance in clone template counts between two-week samples significantly increased with total template count across all healthy donors.

Comment on this clone: The antigen is not known.

Measured with immunoSEQ multiplex PCR; TCRdb has only the in-frame clones, and not every one. Here the sample spans some 93,000 clones, roughly 90% being singletons. CDR3 length: 15 residues. Trimming removed 6 bases at V and 1 base at J, with 14 bases between. Per germline, CDR1 ENHRY and CDR2 SYGVKD. This sequence originates from a person between 18 and 70 years old in good health. The chain uses TRBV10-3 and TRBJ2-3; the D is unclear. The sequenced sample was blood. CDR3 loop: CAIRKSASRTDTQYF. In nucleotides, the CDR3 is TGTGCCATCAGGAAAAGTGCCTCCCGCACAGATACGCAGTATTTT.